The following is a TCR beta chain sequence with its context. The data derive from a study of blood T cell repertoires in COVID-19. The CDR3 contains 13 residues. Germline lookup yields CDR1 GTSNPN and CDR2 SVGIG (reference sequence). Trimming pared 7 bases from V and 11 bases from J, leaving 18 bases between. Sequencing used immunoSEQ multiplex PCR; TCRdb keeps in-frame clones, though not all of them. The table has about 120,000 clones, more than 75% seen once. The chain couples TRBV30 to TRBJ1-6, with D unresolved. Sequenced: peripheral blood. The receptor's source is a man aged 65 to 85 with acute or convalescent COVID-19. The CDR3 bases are TGTGCCTCCTCCCGTAATGCCGAGGCACCCCTCCACTTT. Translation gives CASSRNAEAPLHF.